The next 10 T cell receptor beta chains were all read from a single sample in a study of immune evolution from preneoplasia to lung adenocarcinoma (dated by TCRdb to the early 2020s). Library creation used the immunoSEQ multiplex PCR assay. TCRdb limited this immuneACCESS table to in-frame rearrangements with V and J called. A share of clones is missing; checked studies link under half to unresolved V genes, and the rest is unexplained. The table for this sample lists approximately 4,000 clones; roughly 85% of them were counted only once. Less than 4% of the sample rests with the top ten. Source material: FFPE minimally invasive lung adenocarcinoma tissue. The cell subset or site label here, explained by the study, means: micro-invasive lung adenocarcinoma (MIA). The receptor source for this set is a donor older than 65 with lung adenocarcinoma.

The rearrangement uses TRBV11-2 and TRBJ2-1; tentative D call: TRBD2 (6 bases). Germline V gene lookup returns CDR1 SGHAT and CDR2 FQNNGV. Trimming shortened V by 5 bases and J by 0 bases, and 11 bases separated the two germline ends. The CDR3 contains 15 residues. The CDR3 DNA follows: TGTGCCAGCAGCCCTAGCGCTAGCTCCTACAATGAGCAGTTCTTC. It translates to CASSPSASSYNEQFF. The full variable domain, with the rest looked up from reference TRBV11-2 and TRBJ2-1, is EAGVAQSPRYKIIEKRQSVAFWCNPISGHATLYWYQQILGQGPKLLIQFQNNGVVDDSQLPKDRFSAERLKGVDSTLKIQPAKLEDSAVYLCASSPSASSYNEQFFGPGTRLTVL.

The DNA of the CDR3 is TGTGCCTCACAGTCTAGCGGGAACTCCTACGAGCAGTACTTC. Its translation: CASQSSGNSYEQYF. The chain couples TRBV30 to TRBJ2-7; 9 positions match TRBD2. The CDR3 is made up of 14 amino acids. CDR1 and CDR2 (germline): GTSNPN, SVGIG (reference sequence). V gave up 7 bases and J gave up 0 bases; unmatched junction bases: 7.

This clone was seen just once. V and J are TRBV6-5 and TRBJ1-1; 9 nucleotides align to TRBD1. Germline CDR1 and CDR2: MNHEY and SVGAGI. This CDR3 contains 13 residues. V gave up 7 bases and J gave up 3 bases; unmatched junction bases: 3. The CDR3 region is CASKGQGHTEAFF. The CDR3 nucleotides read TGTGCCAGCAAGGGACAGGGTCACACTGAAGCTTTCTTT.

The V call is TRBV9, the J call TRBJ2-2; 9 bases map to TRBD1. J lost 4 bases, V lost 0 bases, and 1 base had no gene match. The V gene's germline CDR1 is SGDLS and CDR2 YYNGEE. There are 15 residues in the CDR3. The CDR3 spells CASSVGDRATGELFF. CDR3 nucleotide sequence: TGTGCCAGCAGCGTAGGGGACAGGGCCACCGGGGAGCTGTTTTTT. Variable domain in full (rest from reference TRBV9 and TRBJ2-2): DSGVTQTPKHLITATGQRVTLRCSPRSGDLSVYWYQQSLDQGLQFLIQYYNGEERAKGNILERFSAQQFPDLHSELNLSSLELGDSALYFCASSVGDRATGELFFGEGSRLTVL.

As to this clone: This CDR3 fails to terminate in the conserved phenylalanine or tryptophan, so it likely reflects a read error. It is unclear where the CDR3 begins or ends on the DNA, so no DNA is shown, and the CDR3 is as TCRdb lists it. The chain uses TRBV28 and TRBJ2-3; the DNA was not used to check the table's D call, TRBD2. The CDR3 is 13 amino acids long, termini counted. The germline CDR1 and CDR2 sequences are MDHEN and SYDVKM. CDR3: CASSTTGLAGGQY.

The J gene is TRBJ2-7, the V gene TRBV9; D possibly corresponds to TRBD2 (5 bases). The length of the CDR3 is 13 residues. CDR1 is SGDLS, CDR2 YYNGEE, per germline. The V end lost 0 bases, the J end lost 6 bases, and 10 bases lay between the germline ends. This chain's CDR3 is CASSVGPGSEQYF. The CDR3 DNA sequence: TGTGCCAGCAGCGTAGGTCCGGGGTCCGAGCAGTACTTC.

The genes are TRBV4-3 and TRBJ2-1, with D perhaps TRBD2 (7 bases). Germline V CDR1 and CDR2: LGHNA, YSLEER. Between the trimmed V and J ends, which lost 1 base and 3 bases, there was a span of 10 bases. This CDR3 spans 15 amino acids. The CDR3 spells CASSQGGGGYNEQFF. The DNA of the CDR3 is TGCGCCAGCAGCCAAGGGGGAGGGGGCTACAATGAGCAGTTCTTC.

This clone appeared a single time. The V call is TRBV5-1, the J call TRBJ2-2, with 9 bases fitting TRBD1. Germline CDR1 is SGHRS and CDR2 is YFSETQ. V dropped 1 base and J dropped 6; count of bases not matched to a gene: 13. CDR3 length: 18 amino acids. The CDR3 bases are TGCGCCAGCAGCTTGAACGGCCCCGGGACAGGGTTGGCCGGGGAGCTGTTTTTT. Its protein is CASSLNGPGTGLAGELFF.

V is TRBV6-6 and J is TRBJ1-6, with no clear D. The CDR3 totals 12 residues. Trimming shortened V by 9 bases and J by 7 bases, and 10 bases separated the two germline ends. The germline CDR1 and CDR2 sequences are MNHNY and SVGAGI (reference sequence). The CDR3 nucleotides read TGTGCCAGTGGGCAGCAAAATTCACCCCTCCACTTT. Its translation is CASGQQNSPLHF.

Written as DNA, the CDR3 is TGCGCCAGCAGCCAAGGGACAGCCACCTACGAGCAGTACTTC. Translation gives CASSQGTATYEQYF. This sequence joins TRBV4-1 and TRBJ2-7; a possible D gene is TRBD1 (6 bases). The CDR3 totals 14 residues. Germline V CDR1 and CDR2: MGHRA, YSYEKL. V was pared by 1 base and J by 2 bases, with 9 bases between.